This passage covers 29 T cell receptor beta chains from one sample sequenced in a study of human T cells and chemical hapten exposure. Time point: patch test 2, 6 weeks after DPC sensitization. Described treatment: therapeutic diphenylcyclopropenone sensitization with weekly scalp DPC. TCRdb ran MiXCR on the RACE reads and lists one entry per CDR3 protein. The data hold a few hundred thousand distinct CDR3 sequences, with about 6% observed a single time. The specimen was whole blood, collected in connection with sensitization to the hapten diphenylcyclopropenone (DPC). The receptor source for this set is a woman aged 18-29 years with alopecia areata. Some clones in this sample may be carry-over from other donors' samples.

The sample holds many counts of this clonotype. The CDR3 DNA is TGTGCCAGCAGCGCTAGCGGGGGAAGGTACGAGCAGTACTTC. This encodes CASSASGGRYEQYF. The chain carries TRBV9 and TRBJ2-7; 10 bases match TRBD2. The V segment lost 3 bases and the J segment 4 bases; nucleotides outside the gene matches: 4. Germline V lookup: CDR1 SGDLS, CDR2 YYNGEE. CDR3 size: 14 residues.

The V gene is TRBV7-6, the J gene TRBJ2-5; D possibly uses TRBD1 or TRBD2 (6 bases each). Germline CDR1 SGHVS, CDR2 FNYEAQ. V dropped 1 base and J dropped 1 base, with 13 bases sitting between them. The CDR3 is 16 residues long. For the CDR3, the DNA is TGTGCCAGCAGCTTAGAGTTTCGGGGGCGCCAAGAGACCCAGTACTTC. It specifies CASSLEFRGRQETQYF.

The chain employs TRBV20-1 and TRBJ2-7; the match to TRBD1 covers 7 bases. Looked up from germline, CDR1 is DFQATT and CDR2 is SNEGSKA (reference sequence). CDR3 length: 13 residues. V gave up 3 bases and J gave up 2 bases; unmatched junction bases: 4. The DNA for the CDR3 is TGCAGTGCTAGCCCCCAGGGGGCCTACGAGCAGTACTTC. Amino acids: CSASPQGAYEQYF.

CDR3 sequence (DNA): TGTGCCAGCAGTAGACAGGGGACCACAGATACGCAGTATTTT. Its translation is CASSRQGTTDTQYF. This chain links TRBV27 with TRBJ2-3; 8 nucleotides align to TRBD1. Looked up from germline, CDR1 is MNHEY and CDR2 is SMNVEV (reference sequence). Trimming at V came to 5 bases and at J to 2 bases, leaving 3 bases not matched to a gene. The CDR3 spans 14 residues.

This clonotype showed up just a few times. The V and J genes are TRBV14 and TRBJ2-2, with D unclear. In germline, CDR1 is SGHDN, CDR2 FVKESK. V was pared by 0 bases and J by 6 bases, with 5 bases between. The CDR3 length is 13 residues. In DNA form, the CDR3 reads TGTGCCAGCAGCCAAGAATACCCCGGGGAGCTGTTTTTT. It yields the protein CASSQEYPGELFF.

This clonotype was observed at least ten times. The chain has TRBV5-1 and TRBJ2-5; the D gene is possibly TRBD1 (6 bases). The CDR3 is made up of 15 amino acids. With 4 bases removed from V and 1 base from J, the gap between germline ends came to 14 bases. Germline V gene sequence: CDR1 SGHRS, CDR2 YFSETQ. The CDR3 loop is CASSSQGSLQETQYF. As DNA, the CDR3 is TGCGCCAGCAGCAGTCAGGGGTCCCTCCAAGAGACCCAGTACTTC.

This clonotype was detected only once. A much bigger clone sits one base away, suggesting this may be a read error. The CDR3: CSAGGAADFGGYTF. In DNA, the CDR3 is TGCAGTGCCGGAGGAGCTGCTGACTTTGGTGGCTACACCTTC. This chain connects TRBV20-1 to TRBJ1-2; D remains unclear. The CDR3 loop spans 14 amino acids. Trimming took off 6 bases at V and 7 bases at J, with 21 bases between the two ends. The germline CDR1 and CDR2 sequences are DFQATT and SNEGSKA (reference sequence).

This clonotype was seen more than once but under ten times. The genes are TRBV9 and TRBJ2-3, with unresolved D. The CDR3 extends over 12 amino acids. CDR1 SGDLS and CDR2 YYNGEE come from the germline V gene. V gave up 3 bases and J gave up 5 bases, with 7 bases separating them. In DNA, the CDR3 is TGTGCCAGCAGCGGTGCCATAGATACGCAGTATTTT. This codes for CASSGAIDTQYF.

This clonotype was recorded at least ten times. The chain is built from TRBV5-1 and TRBJ1-1; D possibly corresponds to TRBD1 (6 bases). The germline V gene has CDR1 SGHRS and CDR2 YFSETQ. V lost 4 bases and J 1 base, leaving 14 bases between the germline ends. CDR3 size: 15 residues. DNA for the CDR3: TGCGCCAGCAGCATACAACAGGGTAAGAACACTGAAGCTTTCTTT. Its protein product is CASSIQQGKNTEAFF.

The genes are TRBV10-3 and TRBJ1-1; 9 bases line up with TRBD1. V shed 6 bases, J shed 5 bases, and the junction held 10 bases outside the gene matches. There are 15 residues in the CDR3. Germline V CDR1 and CDR2: ENHRY, SYGVKD. CDR3: CAIREAGTGYTEAFF. The CDR3 DNA reads as TGTGCCATCAGAGAAGCCGGGACAGGGTATACTGAAGCTTTCTTT.

This clonotype has a count of ten or more. This chain uses TRBV6-2 or TRBV6-3 with TRBJ1-5; 8 nucleotides line up with TRBD1. Losses at the gene ends were 0 bases for V and 2 bases for J; bases not matched to a gene: 3. The germline CDR1 and CDR2 sequences are MNHEY and SVGEGT. The CDR3 is made up of 16 amino acids. CDR3 DNA sequence: TGTGCCAGCAGTTACTCGACAGGGGTTGGCAATCAGCCCCAGCATTTT. This encodes CASSYSTGVGNQPQHF.

This clonotype was recorded a few times. The chain recombines TRBV6-2 or TRBV6-3 with TRBJ2-4; D may be TRBD1 or TRBD2 (6 bases each). V shed 6 bases and J shed 6 bases, with 18 bases lying between them. There are 15 residues in the CDR3. The germline V gene encodes CDR1 MNHEY and CDR2 SVGEGT. For the CDR3, the DNA is TGTGCCAGCAGAGACGGGGGCCAGGACCGAAACATTCAGTACTTC. Encoded protein: CASRDGGQDRNIQYF.

Only a few counts were recorded for this clonotype. This chain uses TRBV6-5 with TRBJ1-5; the D is unclear. The CDR3 is made up of 14 amino acids. The V and J ends lost 5 bases and 6 bases respectively, with 14 bases between them. Germline-derived CDR1 and CDR2 are MNHEY and SVGAGI. In DNA form, the CDR3 reads TGTGCCAGCAGTAATCTTTTTTCGGGTCAGCCCCAGCATTTT. Translated, it gives CASSNLFSGQPQHF.

The gene calls are TRBV5-6 and TRBJ2-7, with D perhaps matching TRBD1 (5 bases). Trimming removed 1 base from V and 2 bases from J, with 13 bases in between. Germline CDR1 and CDR2: SGHDT and YYEEEE. This CDR3 is 15 amino acids long. The CDR3 DNA reads as TGTGCCAGCAGCTTGCTCTGGGCAGGGACCTACGAGCAGTACTTC. It codes for CASSLLWAGTYEQYF.

This chain connects TRBV10-3 to TRBJ2-3, with no clear D. The CDR3 is 14 residues long. The V and J ends lost 6 bases and 0 bases respectively, with 10 bases between them. Germline V CDR1 and CDR2: ENHRY, SYGVKD. The CDR3, as DNA: TGTGCCATCAGGGCAATGACAAGCACAGATACGCAGTATTTT. Its translation: CAIRAMTSTDTQYF.

The chain recombines TRBV7-2 with TRBJ2-1, with 9 nucleotides matching TRBD2. Looked up from germline, CDR1 is SGHTA and CDR2 is FQGNSA. This CDR3 comprises 16 residues. V shed 7 bases, J shed 10 bases, and the junction held 17 bases outside the gene matches. The CDR3 reads CASTEVGLAGTPEQFF. The DNA of the CDR3 is TGTGCCAGCACCGAAGTTGGCCTAGCGGGGACACCGGAGCAGTTCTTC.

This clonotype was recorded at least ten times. This sequence joins TRBV5-6 and TRBJ1-3; the D is unclear. The germline V gene encodes CDR1 SGHDT and CDR2 YYEEEE. Trimming stripped 3 bases from V and 1 base from J, with 8 bases between. The CDR3 sequence is 14 residues long. As DNA, the CDR3 is TGTGCCAGCAGCTCCACAAGTTCTGGAAACACCATATATTTT. This translates into CASSSTSSGNTIYF.

The chain uses TRBV20-1 and TRBJ1-4; the D gene is possibly TRBD1 (5 bases). CDR1 and CDR2 (germline): DFQATT, SNEGSKA (reference sequence). The V end lost 1 base, the J end lost 2 bases, and 11 bases lay between the germline ends. The CDR3 covers 15 residues. In nucleotides, the CDR3 is TGCAGTGCTAGAGGTTTCAGGGAGACTAATGAAAAACTGTTTTTT. Amino acids: CSARGFRETNEKLFF.

This clonotype was seen a handful of times. The rearrangement joins TRBV3-1 to TRBJ1-6; 8 nucleotides agree with TRBD1. Germline loops: CDR1 LGHDT, CDR2 YNNKEL (reference sequence). The trim removed 0 bases at V and 10 bases at J, leaving 11 bases unmatched. The CDR3 runs to 17 residues. In DNA, the CDR3 is TGTGCCAGCAGCCAAGATGGCGCGGACAGGGCAAAATCACCCCTCCACTTT. Translating gives CASSQDGADRAKSPLHF.

The J gene is TRBJ1-6, the V gene TRBV4-1, with D possibly TRBD1 on 6 matching bases. The germline gives CDR1 MGHRA, CDR2 YSYEKL. Trimming shortened V by 2 bases and J by 7 bases, and 15 bases separated the two germline ends. This CDR3 has 16 residues. The CDR3 region is CASSQPATGRNSPLHF. CDR3 sequence (DNA): TGCGCCAGCAGCCAACCCGCGACAGGCCGAAATTCACCCCTCCACTTT.

This clonotype was recorded at least ten times. This chain uses TRBV6-5 with TRBJ1-2; 12 bases are a match to TRBD1. J lost 4 bases, V lost 8 bases, and 11 bases had no gene match. Germline V gene data show CDR1 as MNHEY and CDR2 as SVGAGI. The CDR3 covers 16 residues. The CDR3 DNA reads as TGTGCCAGCGGACGGGACAGGGGGCGTCGGAGCTATGGCTACACCTTC. Protein: CASGRDRGRRSYGYTF.

The table lists this clonotype with many counts. The chain links TRBV28 to TRBJ1-2; 10 nucleotides match TRBD1. V was clipped by 6 bases and J by 5 bases; unmatched bases: 9. Germline V CDR1 and CDR2: MDHEN, SYDVKM. The CDR3 is 15 residues long. The CDR3 DNA reads as TGTGCCAGCAGGCGGTCCGGGACAGGGGTTTATGGCTACACCTTC. Its protein is CASRRSGTGVYGYTF.

This chain connects TRBV21-1 to TRBJ1-6; the table assigns TRBD1, which was not confirmed against the DNA. TRBV21-1 is deemed a pseudogene. The CDR3 runs 17 residues. CDR3 amino acids: CASSNAGWGKYNSPLHF. The CDR3 bases are TGTGCCAGCAGCAACGCGGGGTGGGGGAAGTATAATTCACCCCTCCACTTT.

This sequence joins TRBV7-8 and TRBJ2-2, with 9 positions matching TRBD2. V was pared by 3 bases and J by 1 base, with 6 bases of the junction left unmatched. CDR3 length equals 17 residues. Looked up from germline, CDR1 is SGHVS and CDR2 is FQNEAQ. The CDR3 loop is CASSFPLAGWNTGELFF. CDR3 nucleotides: TGTGCCAGCAGCTTCCCACTAGCGGGCTGGAACACCGGGGAGCTGTTTTTT. Full variable domain (outside the CDR3, taken from reference TRBV7-8 and TRBJ2-2): GAGVSQSPRYKVAKRGQDVALRCDPISGHVSLFWYQQALGQGPEFLTYFQNEAQLDKSGLPSDRFFAERPEGSVSTLKIQRTQQEDSAVYLCASSFPLAGWNTGELFFGEGSRLTVL.

This clonotype was seen a handful of times. The V call is TRBV7-2, the J call TRBJ2-7, with D possibly matching TRBD2 (5 bases). The CDR3 covers 16 residues. Per the germline V gene, CDR1 is SGHTA and CDR2 is FQGNSA. Trimming removed 0 bases from V and 0 bases from J, with 12 bases in between. CDR3 in amino acids: CASSLAGVFSSYEQYF. The CDR3 DNA reads as TGTGCCAGCAGCTTAGCCGGGGTGTTTAGCTCCTACGAGCAGTACTTC.

This clonotype has ten or more counts. The chain employs TRBV10-3 and TRBJ1-6; D possibly corresponds to TRBD1 (5 bases). This CDR3 has 18 amino acids. The V gene lost 4 bases and the J gene lost 3 bases, with 19 bases spanning the gap. In germline, CDR1 is ENHRY, CDR2 SYGVKD. CDR3 amino acids: CAISATWDPTIYNSPLHF. The CDR3 nucleotides read TGTGCCATCAGTGCTACATGGGACCCAACAATCTATAATTCACCCCTCCACTTT.

The sample holds many counts of this clonotype. V usage is TRBV12-3 or TRBV12-4 and J usage is TRBJ1-1; TRBD1 is a possible D gene (6 bases). V was shortened by 7 bases and J by 3 bases, with 12 bases between the two germline ends. The CDR3 length is 13 residues. CDR3 DNA: TGTGCCAGCACCTTGGACAGACACACTGAAGCTTTCTTT. Translating gives CASTLDRHTEAFF.

This clonotype was detected only a few times. The chain links TRBV4-3 to TRBJ2-7; TRBD1 matches at 7 bases. Trimming took 3 bases from V and 1 from J; bases not matched to a gene: 12. The CDR3 consists of 17 residues. Germline CDR1 LGHNA, CDR2 YSLEER. The CDR3 spells CASSHRRQGSLSYEQYF. The CDR3 DNA reads as TGCGCCAGCAGCCATCGACGACAGGGCTCTCTATCCTACGAGCAGTACTTC.

Only a few counts were recorded for this clonotype. The chain couples TRBV2 to TRBJ2-3, with D hard to call. Trimming took off 4 bases at V and 5 bases at J, with 10 bases between the two ends. Germline assignment: CDR1 SNHLY and CDR2 FYNNEI. This CDR3 region has 13 residues. CDR3 protein: CASSVVSGDTQYF. The CDR3 DNA reads TGTGCCAGCAGTGTGGTTAGTGGAGATACGCAGTATTTT.